The sequence of this TCR beta chain was determined in a study of CD8+CD57+ T cells in acquired aplastic anemia (dated by TCRdb to 2016 to 2019). In terms of the full investigation: On average, sorted CD4+ and CD8+ cells yielded around 3.5 ug of extracted DNA, with a range of about 0.19 to 30 ug. Mean read counts for healthy donor samples were some 10 million for CD4+ cells and roughly 12 million for CD8+ cells. General study outcomes and caveats: No significant difference in CD8+ Simpson's diversity was found between patients and healthy controls (P=0.060). Roughly 30 CD8+ CDR3 sequences were shared between patients and controls but appeared highly expressed in patients and within their immunodominant clones.

Remarks on this clonotype: Its recognized antigen is unknown. Base qualities are not provided; no much larger clone lies one nucleotide away.

Genomic DNA served as template for TCR beta VDJ combination and CDR3 sequence profiling. TCR repertoire sequencing was run on an Illumina HiSeq 2000. Concerning the study's data processing: TRBV/TRBJ rearrangement plots, CDR3 size and DJ length profiles, and Simpson's diversity index were used to evaluate the repertoires. The most abundant DNA sequence in the deep sequencing data was defined as the immunodominant clone. CDR3 amino acid sequences were checked for sharing between subjects and were compared against published repertoires and the VDJdb database. Through fastp at Q25 and MiXCR, TCRdb rebuilt clones from the public reads, retaining in-frame beta chains. Each CDR3 protein appears once, grouped with its most common genes and DNA. TCRdb, not the authors, supplied the V and J calls. The sample records fewer than 200,000 distinct CDR3 sequences, about three fifths of which are singletons. 45% to 50% of the sample is taken by the ten largest.

The study deep-sequenced TCR repertoires of sorted CD4+ and CD8+ blood T cells from severe aplastic anemia patients and healthy subjects. Ficoll-Paque density gradient centrifugation was used to isolate peripheral blood mononuclear cells. Before DNA extraction, CD4+ and CD8+ T cells were sorted with FACS or magnetic beads. This clonotype originated in a human donor in good health. Sequenced: sorted CD4+, CD8+, or CD8+CD57+ T cells (not recorded which) from PBMCs.

CDR3 reads: CSVLGTSGCEQYF. In nucleotide form, the sequence is TGCAGCGTTCTCGGGACTAGCGGCTGCGAGCAGTACTTC. The chain uses TRBV29-1 and TRBJ2-7; 11 central nucleotides agree with TRBD2. Spanning cysteine to phenylalanine, the CDR3 consists of 13 amino acids. The DNA shown is the 39-base CDR3, in frame from base 1. Taken from the germline V gene, the CDR1 and CDR2 loops are SQVTM and ANQGSEA. V is cut back by 5 bases and J by 6 bases, with 6 bases in the junction unmatched.